This TCR beta chain was sequenced during a study of T-cell reconstitution after alpha-beta-depleted transplantation in children (dated by TCRdb to 2016 to 2017). Context from the whole study: The study quantitatively tracked T-cell immune reconstitution after TCRalphabeta/CD19-depleted allogeneic hematopoietic cell transplantation in children using TCR repertoire profiling.

Measured from the cysteine to the phenylalanine, the CDR3 is 13 residues long. Only the CDR3 region is kept as DNA, spanning 39 bases read in frame from base 1. V and J lose 5 bases and 3 bases, and a span of 11 bases separates them. Via the germline V gene (reference sequence), CDR1 is LNHDA and CDR2 SQIVND. In the paper's terms, the treatment or condition label means: allogeneic hematopoietic cell transplantation with graft depleted of TCRalphabeta T cells and CD19 B cells. The children who served as transplant recipients had been given grafts of TCRalphabeta/CD19-depleted allogeneic hematopoietic cells. Overall study outcomes, separate from this receptor: About two months after transplant, the apparently early recovery of alphabetaT-cell counts reportedly depended on just several hundred clones that had expanded rapidly and came from non-depleted graft cells. The frequencies of hyperexpanded clones fell over the following months, and after one year, T-cell counts and TCRbeta diversity were mostly attributed to newly produced T cells. The high TCRbeta diversity at day 60 in some patients was ascribed to recipient T cells and intrathymic progenitors that had survived conditioning.

Library generation was performed with PCR. The run used an Illumina HiSeq 2500. Molecular barcoding was employed in the preparation of TCR libraries, with unique molecular identifiers being used to normalize TCRbeta repertoire quantification. TCRdb cleaned the public reads at Q25 with fastp, built clones with MiXCR and kept in-frame beta chains. Records with the same CDR3 protein are collapsed into one entry carrying the most frequent genes and DNA. In this sample the table shows approximately 110,000 distinct CDR3 sequences, around 23% of which occur a single time. The top ten constitute roughly a tenth of the sample. With respect to this clonotype: Its antigen has not been determined. Base qualities were left out, and no much larger clone turns up one base away.

This TCR derives from a male patient between 2 and 10 years old who had a stem cell transplant for chronic granulomatous disease, so the T cells may come from the graft donor. The sample here was PBMCs, mostly from graft donor cells, taken 180 days after TCRalphabeta/CD19-depleted stem cell transplant. The rearranged chain carries TRBV19 and TRBJ2-7, with no reliable assignment of the D segment. The nucleotide sequence is TGTGCCAGTAGTCAGTGGACCCTCTACGAGCAGTACTTC. Translated, it reads CASSQWTLYEQYF.